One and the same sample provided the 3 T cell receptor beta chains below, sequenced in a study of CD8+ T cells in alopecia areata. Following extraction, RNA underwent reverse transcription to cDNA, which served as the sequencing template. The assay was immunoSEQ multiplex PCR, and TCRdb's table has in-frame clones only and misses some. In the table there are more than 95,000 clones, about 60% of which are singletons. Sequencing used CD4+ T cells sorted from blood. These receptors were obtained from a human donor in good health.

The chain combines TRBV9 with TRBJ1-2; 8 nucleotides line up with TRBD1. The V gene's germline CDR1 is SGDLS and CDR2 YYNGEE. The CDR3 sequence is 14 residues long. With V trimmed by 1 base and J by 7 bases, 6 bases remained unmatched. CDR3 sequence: CASSVLPQGGGYTF. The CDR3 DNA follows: TGTGCCAGCAGCGTACTCCCACAGGGGGGTGGCTACACCTTC.

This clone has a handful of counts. This CDR3 is CASSPDTYEQYF. CDR3 in DNA: TGTGCCAGCAGTCCAGACACCTACGAGCAGTACTTC. The chain joins TRBV2 to TRBJ2-7, with D unresolved. The V gene's germline CDR1 is SNHLY and CDR2 FYNNEI. The V end was cut by 5 bases, the J end by 2 bases, with 7 bases between. The CDR3 consists of 12 residues.

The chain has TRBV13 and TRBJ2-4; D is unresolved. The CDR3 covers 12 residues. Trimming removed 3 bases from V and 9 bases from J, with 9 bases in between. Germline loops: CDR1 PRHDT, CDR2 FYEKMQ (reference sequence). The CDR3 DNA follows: TGTGCCAGCAGCTTGGTTAGAGGCATTCAGTACTTC. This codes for CASSLVRGIQYF.